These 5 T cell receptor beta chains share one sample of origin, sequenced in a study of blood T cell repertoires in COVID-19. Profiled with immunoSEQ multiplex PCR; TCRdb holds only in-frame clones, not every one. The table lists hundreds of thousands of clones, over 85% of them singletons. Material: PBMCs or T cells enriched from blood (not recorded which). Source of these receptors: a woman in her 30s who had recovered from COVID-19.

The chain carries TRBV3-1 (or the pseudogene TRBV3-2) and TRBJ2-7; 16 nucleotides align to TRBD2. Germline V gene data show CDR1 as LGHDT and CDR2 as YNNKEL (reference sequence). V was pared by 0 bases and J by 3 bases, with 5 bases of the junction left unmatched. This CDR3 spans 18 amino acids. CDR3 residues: CASSQELGTSGRDYEQYF. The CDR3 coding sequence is TGTGCCAGCAGCCAAGAACTCGGGACTAGCGGGAGGGACTACGAGCAGTACTTC.

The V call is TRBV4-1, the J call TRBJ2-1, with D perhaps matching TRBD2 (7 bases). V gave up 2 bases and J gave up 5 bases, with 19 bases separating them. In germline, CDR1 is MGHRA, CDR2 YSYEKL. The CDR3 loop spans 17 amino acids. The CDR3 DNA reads TGCGCCAGCAGCCAAACCCCCGCGGGGGCCCCAAACAATGAGCAGTTCTTC. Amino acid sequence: CASSQTPAGAPNNEQFF.

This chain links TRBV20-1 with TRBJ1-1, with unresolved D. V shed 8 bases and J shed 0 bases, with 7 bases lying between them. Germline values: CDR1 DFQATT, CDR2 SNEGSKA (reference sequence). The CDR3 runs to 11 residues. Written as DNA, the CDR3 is TGCAGTCCTACAGTGAACACTGAAGCTTTCTTT. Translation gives CSPTVNTEAFF.

CDR3 DNA sequence: TGTGCCAGCAGTAACGGGAACACTGAAGCTTTCTTT. The encoded protein is CASSNGNTEAFF. The rearrangement joins TRBV27 to TRBJ1-1, with unresolved D. V was pared by 5 bases and J by 1 base, with 5 bases between. This CDR3 has 12 amino acids. Germline loops: CDR1 MNHEY, CDR2 SMNVEV (reference sequence).

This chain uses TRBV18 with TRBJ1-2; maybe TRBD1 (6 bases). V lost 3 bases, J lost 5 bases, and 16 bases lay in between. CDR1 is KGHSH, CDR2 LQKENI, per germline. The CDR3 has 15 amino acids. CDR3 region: CASSPRQVVRYGYTF. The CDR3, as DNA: TGTGCCAGCTCACCCCGACAGGTGGTACGGTATGGCTACACCTTC.